The rows below give T cell receptor beta chains drawn from one sample of a study of shared clonotypes between healthy human individuals. Profiled with immunoSEQ multiplex PCR; TCRdb holds only in-frame clones, not every one. The sample lists 1,500,000 or so clones; around 98.5% were seen once. Input material: naive CD4+ T cells sorted from blood. These TCRs come from a man aged 30-40 years in good health. Each CDR3 is given with its conserved first and last residue.

v_call cdr3_aa
TRBV5-1 CASSSGRNTEAFF
TRBV11-2 CASSSELAGGPGEQYF
TRBV6-5 CASSYSPQLGLEEQFF
TRBV4-1 CASSQSVDHGYTF
TRBV9 CASSDPRLDTGELFF
TRBV6-1 CASSNTGASNQPQHF
TRBV5-1 CASSLVGDGGYTF
TRBV5-4 CASSSGTGSGEKLFF
TRBV6-6 CASSTTRDRGHHEQYF
TRBV7-8 CASLTAAGSSYEQYF
TRBV7-9 CASSLESAAYNEQFF
TRBV11-1 CASSLTSRSYEQYF
TRBV28 CASMTTGTGYHEQYF
TRBV27 CASSFRGYNEQFF
TRBV2 CASNREGWGIQYF
TRBV6-6 CASSYSSRADEQYF
TRBV28 CASSFGSYEQYF
TRBV7-2 CASSLASGLNQPQHF
TRBV23-1 CASLRRRFGVSHNEQFF
TRBV9 CASSVSSIRQDTQYF
TRBV28 CASSFVGTQQFF
TRBV5-1 CASSAGVTDRDDEKLFF
TRBV4-2 CASSQEPGEETQYF
TRBV28 CASSFGGNSNQPQHF
TRBV18 CASSPSTDEQFF
TRBV19 CASSMGLELEQYF
TRBV6-6 CASSSATSRYEQYF
TRBV7-2 CASSHRLAGDHNEQFF
TRBV5-1 CASSPTSGRESEQFF
TRBV6-6 CASGRTGVPETQYF
TRBV7-8 CASSPLTGGETQYF